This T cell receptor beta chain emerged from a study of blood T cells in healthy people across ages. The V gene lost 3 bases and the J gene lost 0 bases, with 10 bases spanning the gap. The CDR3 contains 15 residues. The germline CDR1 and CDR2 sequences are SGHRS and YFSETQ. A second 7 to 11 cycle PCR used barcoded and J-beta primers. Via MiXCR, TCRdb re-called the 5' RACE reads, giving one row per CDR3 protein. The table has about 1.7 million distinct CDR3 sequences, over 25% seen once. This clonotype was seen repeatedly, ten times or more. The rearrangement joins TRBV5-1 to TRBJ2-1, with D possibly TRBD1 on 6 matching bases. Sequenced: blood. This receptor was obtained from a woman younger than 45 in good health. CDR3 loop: CASSYTGNSYNEQFF. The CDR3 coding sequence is TGCGCCAGCAGCTATACAGGGAACTCCTACAATGAGCAGTTCTTC.